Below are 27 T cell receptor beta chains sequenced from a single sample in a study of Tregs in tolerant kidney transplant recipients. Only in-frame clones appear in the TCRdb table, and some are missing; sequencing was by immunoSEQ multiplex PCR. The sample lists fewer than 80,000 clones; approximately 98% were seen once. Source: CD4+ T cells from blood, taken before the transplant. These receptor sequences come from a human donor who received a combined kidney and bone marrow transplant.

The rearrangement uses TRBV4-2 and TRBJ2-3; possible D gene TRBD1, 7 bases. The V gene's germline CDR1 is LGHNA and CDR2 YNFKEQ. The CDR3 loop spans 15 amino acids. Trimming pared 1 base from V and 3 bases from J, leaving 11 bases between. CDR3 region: CASSQVPGGTDTQYF. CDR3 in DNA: TGTGCCAGCAGCCAAGTCCCAGGGGGGACAGATACGCAGTATTTT.

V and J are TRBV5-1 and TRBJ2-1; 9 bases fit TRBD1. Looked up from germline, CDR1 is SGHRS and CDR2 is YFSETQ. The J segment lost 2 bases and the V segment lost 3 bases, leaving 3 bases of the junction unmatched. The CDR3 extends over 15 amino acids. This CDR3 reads CASSWGTGTYNEQFF. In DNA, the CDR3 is TGCGCCAGCAGCTGGGGGACAGGGACCTACAATGAGCAGTTCTTC.

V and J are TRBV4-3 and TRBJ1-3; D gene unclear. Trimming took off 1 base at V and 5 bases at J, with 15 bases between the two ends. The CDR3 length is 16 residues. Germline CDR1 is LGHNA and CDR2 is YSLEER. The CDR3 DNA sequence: TGCGCCAGCAGCCAAGGGGGTGAGGGTTTAAGAAACACCATATATTTT. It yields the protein CASSQGGEGLRNTIYF.

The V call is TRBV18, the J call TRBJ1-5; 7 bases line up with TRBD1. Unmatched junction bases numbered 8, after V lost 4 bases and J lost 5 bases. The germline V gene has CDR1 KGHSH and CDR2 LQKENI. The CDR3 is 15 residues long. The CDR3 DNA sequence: TGTGCCAGCTCACGAGAAAACAGGGGCGATCAGCCCCAGCATTTT. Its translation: CASSRENRGDQPQHF.

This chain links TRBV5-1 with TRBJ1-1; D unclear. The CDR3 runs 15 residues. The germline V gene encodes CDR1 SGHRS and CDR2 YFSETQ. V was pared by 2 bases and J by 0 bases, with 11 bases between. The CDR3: CASSFNSLMNTEAFF. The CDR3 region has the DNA TGCGCCAGCAGCTTCAACTCGTTGATGAACACTGAAGCTTTCTTT.

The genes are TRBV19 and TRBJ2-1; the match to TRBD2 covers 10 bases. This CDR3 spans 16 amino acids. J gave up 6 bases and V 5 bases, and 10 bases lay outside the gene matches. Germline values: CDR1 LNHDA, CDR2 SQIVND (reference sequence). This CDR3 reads CASSALPSGGSNEQFF. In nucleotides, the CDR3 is TGTGCCAGTAGTGCGCTTCCTAGCGGGGGCTCCAATGAGCAGTTCTTC.

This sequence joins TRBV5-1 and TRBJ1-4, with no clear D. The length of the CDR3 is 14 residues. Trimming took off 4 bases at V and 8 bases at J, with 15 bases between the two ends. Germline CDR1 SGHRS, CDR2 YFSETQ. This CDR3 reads CASSPRINREKLFF. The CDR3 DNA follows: TGCGCCAGCAGCCCTAGGATTAACCGGGAAAAACTGTTTTTT. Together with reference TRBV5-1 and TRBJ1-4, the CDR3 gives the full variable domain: KAGVTQTPRYLIKTRGQQVTLSCSPISGHRSVSWYQQTPGQGLQFLFEYFSETQRNKGNFPGRFSGRQFSNSRSEMNVSTLELGDSALYLCASSPRINREKLFFGSGTQLSVL.

CDR3 protein: CASSPPQGNTGELFF. For the CDR3, the DNA is TGTGCCAGCAGCCCCCCACAGGGCAACACCGGGGAGCTGTTTTTT. The V and J genes are TRBV9 and TRBJ2-2, with D tentatively TRBD1 (6 bases). V was cut by 4 bases and J by 2 bases, with 12 bases left in between. Germline CDR1 SGDLS, CDR2 YYNGEE. The CDR3 contains 15 residues.

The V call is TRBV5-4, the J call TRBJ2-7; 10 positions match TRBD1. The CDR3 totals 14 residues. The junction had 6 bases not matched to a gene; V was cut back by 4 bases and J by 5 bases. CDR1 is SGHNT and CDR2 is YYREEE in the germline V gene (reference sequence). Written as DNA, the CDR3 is TGTGCCAGCAGCGGCCGGGACAGGGGAAACGAGCAGTACTTC. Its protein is CASSGRDRGNEQYF.

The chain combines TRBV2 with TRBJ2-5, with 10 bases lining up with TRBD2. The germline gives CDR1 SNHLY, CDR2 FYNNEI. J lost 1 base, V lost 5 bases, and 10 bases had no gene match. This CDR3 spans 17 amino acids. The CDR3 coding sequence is TGTGCCAGCAGTCCCGGTAGTCCTAGCGGGAGCCAAGAGACCCAGTACTTC. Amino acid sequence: CASSPGSPSGSQETQYF.

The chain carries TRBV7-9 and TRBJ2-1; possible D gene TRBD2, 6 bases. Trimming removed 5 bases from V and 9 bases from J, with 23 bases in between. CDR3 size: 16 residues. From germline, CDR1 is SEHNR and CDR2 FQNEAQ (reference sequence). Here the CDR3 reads CASSPRVGDLGREQFF. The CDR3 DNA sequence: TGTGCCAGCAGCCCTAGGGTGGGGGACTTGGGTCGTGAGCAGTTCTTC.

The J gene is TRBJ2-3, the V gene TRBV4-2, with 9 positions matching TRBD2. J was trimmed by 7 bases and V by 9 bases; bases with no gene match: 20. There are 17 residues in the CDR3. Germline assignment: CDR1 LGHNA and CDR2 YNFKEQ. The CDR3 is CASLPERGAGGLNTQYF. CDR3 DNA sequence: TGTGCCAGTCTCCCGGAACGGGGGGCGGGGGGGCTAAATACGCAGTATTTT.

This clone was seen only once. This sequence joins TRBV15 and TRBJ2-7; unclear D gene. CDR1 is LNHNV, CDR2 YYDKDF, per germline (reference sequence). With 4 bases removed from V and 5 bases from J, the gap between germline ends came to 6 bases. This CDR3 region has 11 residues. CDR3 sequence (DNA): TGTGCCACCAGCATCTCGGACGAGCAGTACTTC. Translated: CATSISDEQYF. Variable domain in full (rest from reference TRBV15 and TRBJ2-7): DAMVIQNPRYQVTQFGKPVTLSCSQTLNHNVMYWYQQKSSQAPKLLFHYYDKDFNNEADTPDNFQSRRPNTSFCFLDIRSPGLGDTAMYLCATSISDEQYFGPGTRLTVT.

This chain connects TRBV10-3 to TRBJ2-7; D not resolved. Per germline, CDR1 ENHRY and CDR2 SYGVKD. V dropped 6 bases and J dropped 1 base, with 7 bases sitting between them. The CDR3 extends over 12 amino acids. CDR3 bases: TGTGCCATCAGCCAGGTTTCCTACGAGCAGTACTTC. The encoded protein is CAISQVSYEQYF.

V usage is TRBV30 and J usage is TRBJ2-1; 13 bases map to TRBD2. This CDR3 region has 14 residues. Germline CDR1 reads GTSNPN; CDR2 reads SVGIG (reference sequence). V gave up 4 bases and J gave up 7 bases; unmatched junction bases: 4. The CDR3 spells CAWNRLAGGNEQFF. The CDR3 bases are TGTGCCTGGAACCGACTAGCGGGGGGTAATGAGCAGTTCTTC.

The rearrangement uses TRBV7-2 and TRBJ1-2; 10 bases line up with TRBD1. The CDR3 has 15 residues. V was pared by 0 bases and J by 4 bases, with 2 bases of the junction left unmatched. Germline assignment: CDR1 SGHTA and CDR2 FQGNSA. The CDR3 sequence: CASSLAGTGVYGYTF. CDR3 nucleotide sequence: TGTGCCAGCAGCTTAGCTGGGACAGGGGTCTATGGCTACACCTTC.

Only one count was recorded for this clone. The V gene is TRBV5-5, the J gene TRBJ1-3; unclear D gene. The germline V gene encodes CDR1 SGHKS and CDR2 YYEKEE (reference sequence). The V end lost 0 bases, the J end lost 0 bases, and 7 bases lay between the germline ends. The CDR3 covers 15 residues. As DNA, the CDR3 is TGTGCCAGCAGCTTGGCCCTTCCCTCTGGAAACACCATATATTTT. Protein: CASSLALPSGNTIYF.

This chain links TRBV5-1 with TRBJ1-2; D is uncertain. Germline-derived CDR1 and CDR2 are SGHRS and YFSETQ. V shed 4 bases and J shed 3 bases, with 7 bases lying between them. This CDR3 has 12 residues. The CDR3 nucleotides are TGCGCCAGCAGCGGGCAGTACTATGGCTACACCTTC. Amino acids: CASSGQYYGYTF.

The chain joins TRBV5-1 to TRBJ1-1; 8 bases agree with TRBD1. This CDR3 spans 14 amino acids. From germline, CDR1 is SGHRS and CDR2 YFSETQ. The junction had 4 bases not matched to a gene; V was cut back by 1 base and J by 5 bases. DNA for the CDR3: TGCGCCAGCAGCTTGACAGGGGGGTGGACTGAAGCTTTCTTT. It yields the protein CASSLTGGWTEAFF.

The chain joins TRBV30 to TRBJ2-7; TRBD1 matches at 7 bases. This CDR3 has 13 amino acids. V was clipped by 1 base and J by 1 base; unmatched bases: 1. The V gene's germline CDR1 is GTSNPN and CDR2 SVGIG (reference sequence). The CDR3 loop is CAWSGGQSYEQYF. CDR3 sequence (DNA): TGTGCCTGGAGTGGGGGACAGTCCTACGAGCAGTACTTC.

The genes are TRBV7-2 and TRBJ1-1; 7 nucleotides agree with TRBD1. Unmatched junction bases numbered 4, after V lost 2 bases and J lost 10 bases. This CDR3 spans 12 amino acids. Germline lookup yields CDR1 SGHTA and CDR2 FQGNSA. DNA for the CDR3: TGTGCCAGCAGCTTAACAGGGGAACCAGCTTTCTTT. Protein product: CASSLTGEPAFF.

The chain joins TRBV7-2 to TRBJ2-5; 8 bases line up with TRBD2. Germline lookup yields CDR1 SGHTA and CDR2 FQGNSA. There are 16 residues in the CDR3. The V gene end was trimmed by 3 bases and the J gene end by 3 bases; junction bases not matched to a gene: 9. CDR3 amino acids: CASSFMGREAEETQYF. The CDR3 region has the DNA TGTGCCAGCAGCTTTATGGGGCGGGAGGCCGAAGAGACCCAGTACTTC.

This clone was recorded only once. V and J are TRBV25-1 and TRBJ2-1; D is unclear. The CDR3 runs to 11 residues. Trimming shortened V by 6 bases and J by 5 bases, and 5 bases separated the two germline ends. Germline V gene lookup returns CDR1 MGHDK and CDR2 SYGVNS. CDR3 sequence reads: CASRANNEQFF. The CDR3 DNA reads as TGTGCCAGCAGGGCCAACAATGAGCAGTTCTTC.

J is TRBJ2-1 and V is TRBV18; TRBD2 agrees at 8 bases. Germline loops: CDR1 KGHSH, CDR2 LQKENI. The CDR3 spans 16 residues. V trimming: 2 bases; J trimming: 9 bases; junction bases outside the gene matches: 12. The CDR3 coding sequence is TGTGCCAGCTCACCATCGCTAGCGGGTGATTTAGGTGAGCAGTTCTTC. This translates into CASSPSLAGDLGEQFF. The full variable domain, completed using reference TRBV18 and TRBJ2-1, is NAGVMQNPRHLVRRRGQEARLRCSPMKGHSHVYWYRQLPEEGLKFMVYLQKENIIDESGMPKERFSAEFPKEGPSILRIQQVVRGDSAAYFCASSPSLAGDLGEQFFGPGTRLTVL.

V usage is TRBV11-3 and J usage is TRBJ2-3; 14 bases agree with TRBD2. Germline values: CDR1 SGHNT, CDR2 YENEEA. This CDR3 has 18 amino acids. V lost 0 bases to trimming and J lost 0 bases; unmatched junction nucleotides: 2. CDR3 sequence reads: CASSLDGTSGGSTDTQYF. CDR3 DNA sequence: TGTGCCAGCAGCTTAGATGGGACTAGCGGGGGCAGCACAGATACGCAGTATTTT.

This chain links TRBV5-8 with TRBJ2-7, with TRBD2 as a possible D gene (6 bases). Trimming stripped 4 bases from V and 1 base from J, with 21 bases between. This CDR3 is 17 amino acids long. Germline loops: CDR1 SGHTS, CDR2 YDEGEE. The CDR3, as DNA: TGTGCCAGCAGCCTGGAACAAGGGTGGGGAGGATCCTACGAGCAGTACTTC. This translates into CASSLEQGWGGSYEQYF.

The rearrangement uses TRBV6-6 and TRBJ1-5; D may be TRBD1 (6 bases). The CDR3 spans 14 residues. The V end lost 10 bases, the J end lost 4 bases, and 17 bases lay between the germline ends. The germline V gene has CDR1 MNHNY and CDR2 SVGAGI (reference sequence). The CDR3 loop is CATETGGGNQPQHF. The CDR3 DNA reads TGTGCCACCGAGACGGGGGGCGGTAATCAGCCCCAGCATTTT.